Below, 27 T cell receptor beta chains from the same sample are listed, as sequenced in a study of OX40 agonist ivuxolimab in advanced cancers. Assay used: immunoSEQ multiplex PCR; TCRdb lists only in-frame clones, some missing. The sample has tens of thousands of clones; 86% are singletons. The specimen was CD4+ or CD8+ T cells sorted from blood, collected in a trial of the OX40 agonist ivuxolimab. These receptors all come from an adult with an advanced solid tumor such as melanoma, head and neck, liver or kidney cancer.

About this clone itself: The final CDR3 position lacks the conserved phenylalanine or tryptophan, pointing to a likely read error. The chain is built from TRBV30 and TRBJ1-2; 10 bases align to TRBD1. The CDR3 spans 15 residues. Trimming at V came to 4 bases and at J to 8 bases, leaving 13 bases not matched to a gene. The germline V gene has CDR1 GTSNPN and CDR2 SVGIG (reference sequence). CDR3 protein: CAWKLTGTGVSGYTL. The CDR3 DNA reads as TGTGCCTGGAAGCTTACCGGGACAGGGGTCTCCGGCTACACCCTC.

The chain links TRBV18 to TRBJ1-2; D perhaps matches TRBD1 (5 bases). The length of the CDR3 is 14 residues. Trimming left V 3 bases short and J 2 bases short, with 10 bases between. Germline V CDR1 and CDR2: KGHSH, LQKENI. CDR3 DNA: TGTGCCAGCTCACCCGGGACGGACAACTATGGCTACACCTTC. It specifies CASSPGTDNYGYTF.

The V gene is TRBV15, the J gene TRBJ2-5; 10 positions agree with TRBD1. CDR3 size: 15 residues. Per germline, CDR1 LNHNV and CDR2 YYDKDF (reference sequence). V trimming: 5 bases; J trimming: 4 bases; junction bases outside the gene matches: 7. The DNA for the CDR3 is TGTGCCACCAGCCCAAGACAGGGGGCACGAGAGACCCAGTACTTC. Its protein product is CATSPRQGARETQYF.

V usage is TRBV10-3 and J usage is TRBJ2-7, with 8 bases that match TRBD1. J was trimmed by 0 bases and V by 10 bases; bases with no gene match: 2. The CDR3 spans 12 residues. Germline values: CDR1 ENHRY, CDR2 SYGVKD. CDR3 in amino acids: CATQGASYEQYF. CDR3 DNA: TGTGCCACTCAGGGGGCCTCCTACGAGCAGTACTTC.

The chain is built from TRBV29-1 and TRBJ2-2; TRBD2 might be the D (6 bases). Trimming stripped 7 bases from V and 1 base from J, with 10 bases between. The CDR3 is made up of 13 amino acids. The germline V gene has CDR1 SQVTM and CDR2 ANQGSEA. The CDR3 DNA is TGCAGCGCCGGGACTCTGAACACCGGGGAGCTGTTTTTT. Translation gives CSAGTLNTGELFF.

The rearrangement uses TRBV2 and TRBJ1-2; 7 bases line up with TRBD1. Germline V gene data show CDR1 as SNHLY and CDR2 as FYNNEI. The CDR3 contains 13 residues. Trimming removed 6 bases from V and 8 bases from J; junction bases left unmatched: 9. Here the CDR3 DNA reads TGTGCCAGCAGCCGGGACAGCTCTGGAGGCTACACCTTC. This sequence encodes CASSRDSSGGYTF.

This chain joins TRBV7-3 and TRBJ2-2, with 11 bases fitting TRBD2. The CDR3 has 17 amino acids. The germline V gene encodes CDR1 SGHTA and CDR2 FQGTGA. With 5 bases clipped from V and 1 base from J, the junction kept 6 bases outside the gene matches. The CDR3 DNA reads TGTGCCAGCAGCCGATGGCTAGCGGGGGGGAACACCGGGGAGCTGTTTTTT. Encoded protein: CASSRWLAGGNTGELFF.

The CDR3 region has the DNA TGTGCCAGCAGTCCGCTCGGGGGTGACTATGGCTACACCTTC. Residues: CASSPLGGDYGYTF. The V call is TRBV27, the J call TRBJ1-2; D perhaps matches TRBD1 (5 bases). This CDR3 has 14 residues. V was trimmed by 5 bases and J by 3 bases, leaving 13 bases between them. In germline, CDR1 is MNHEY, CDR2 SMNVEV (reference sequence).

This chain links TRBV4-3 with TRBJ1-4; 10 positions match TRBD1. The CDR3 has 17 residues. Trimming took 0 bases from V and 8 from J; bases not matched to a gene: 9. The V gene's germline CDR1 is LGHNA and CDR2 YSLEER. CDR3 sequence: CASSQDGGQGMGEKLFF. CDR3 bases: TGCGCCAGCAGCCAAGATGGGGGACAGGGGATGGGGGAAAAACTGTTTTTT.

The V and J genes are TRBV7-8 and TRBJ2-7; 9 positions agree with TRBD1. From germline, CDR1 is SGHVS and CDR2 FQNEAQ. There are 15 residues in the CDR3. V trimming: 1 base; J trimming: 6 bases; junction bases outside the gene matches: 7. CDR3 DNA sequence: TGTGCCAGCAGCTTAGGGTGGACAGGGGTTTCCGAGCAGTACTTC. It specifies CASSLGWTGVSEQYF.

This chain links TRBV11-2 with TRBJ2-5, with 7 bases aligning to TRBD2. Germline-derived CDR1 and CDR2 are SGHAT and FQNNGV. The CDR3 sequence is 13 residues long. The ends lost 6 bases at V and 5 bases at J; junction bases unmatched: 6. For the CDR3, the DNA is TGTGCCAGCAGATTGACTAGCAGCGAGACCCAGTACTTC. Residues: CASRLTSSETQYF. Looking up the rest from reference TRBV11-2 and TRBJ2-5 gives the full variable domain: EAGVAQSPRYKIIEKRQSVAFWCNPISGHATLYWYQQILGQGPKLLIQFQNNGVVDDSQLPKDRFSAERLKGVDSTLKIQPAKLEDSAVYLCASRLTSSETQYFGPGTRLLVL.

This chain uses TRBV27 with TRBJ1-2; D is unresolved. Germline V gene sequence: CDR1 MNHEY, CDR2 SMNVEV (reference sequence). The CDR3 consists of 17 residues. The V end was cut by 1 base, the J end by 4 bases, with 19 bases between. The CDR3 nucleotides read TGTGCCAGCAGTTTATGGGCCCATGACTCAGGCCGCTATGGCTACACCTTC. It is translated as CASSLWAHDSGRYGYTF.

This chain connects TRBV19 to TRBJ1-5; a possible D gene is TRBD1 (5 bases). Germline V gene data show CDR1 as LNHDA and CDR2 as SQIVND (reference sequence). Trimming removed 5 bases at V and 2 bases at J, with 10 bases between. The CDR3 contains 14 residues. Here the CDR3 reads CASSLVRGNQPQHF. The CDR3 DNA is TGTGCCAGTAGTCTAGTCAGGGGCAATCAGCCCCAGCATTTT.

This chain uses TRBV5-1 with TRBJ1-1, with D possibly matching TRBD1 (5 bases). Germline V gene data show CDR1 as SGHRS and CDR2 as YFSETQ. The CDR3 spans 15 residues. V gave up 0 bases and J gave up 1 base, with 10 bases separating them. The CDR3 bases are TGCGCCAGCAGCTTGGCAGGGAATCCGAACACTGAAGCTTTCTTT. It is translated as CASSLAGNPNTEAFF.

This chain uses TRBV6-5 with TRBJ2-3; 13 bases agree with TRBD2. The germline gives CDR1 MNHEY, CDR2 SVGAGI. Unmatched junction bases numbered 5, after V lost 5 bases and J lost 6 bases. CDR3 size: 15 residues. The CDR3 DNA reads as TGTGCCAGCAGTCAGACTAGCGGGGGGATCGATACGCAGTATTTT. Its protein product is CASSQTSGGIDTQYF.

The V and J genes are TRBV27 and TRBJ2-7; D may match TRBD1 or TRBD2 (5 bases each). Trimming removed 6 bases from V and 1 base from J, with 16 bases in between. The V gene's germline CDR1 is MNHEY and CDR2 SMNVEV (reference sequence). The CDR3 covers 15 residues. CDR3 sequence: CASRRDGGRSYEQYF. For the CDR3, the DNA is TGTGCCAGCAGGAGAGATGGGGGTAGATCCTACGAGCAGTACTTC.

The chain carries TRBV6-5 and TRBJ1-3; TRBD1 matches at 7 bases. In germline, CDR1 is MNHEY, CDR2 SVGAGI. V gave up 5 bases and J gave up 2 bases; unmatched junction bases: 6. This CDR3 has 15 residues. The CDR3 DNA follows: TGTGCCAGCAGTCTCCGGCAGGGGGCTGGAAACACCATATATTTT. Encoded protein: CASSLRQGAGNTIYF.

The chain couples TRBV7-9 to TRBJ1-2; D gene ambiguous. Germline CDR1 is SEHNR and CDR2 is FQNEAQ (reference sequence). The CDR3 contains 12 residues. The V gene lost 6 bases and the J gene lost 2 bases, with 7 bases spanning the gap. In DNA, the CDR3 is TGTGCCAGCAGTTCGACCAACTATGGCTACACCTTC. Translation gives CASSSTNYGYTF.

This sequence joins TRBV5-1 and TRBJ1-1, with D possibly TRBD1 on 6 matching bases. CDR3 length equals 15 residues. From germline, CDR1 is SGHRS and CDR2 YFSETQ. Trimming pared 3 bases from V and 1 base from J, leaving 13 bases between. For the CDR3, the DNA is TGCGCCAGCAGCTCCCATGGGGGGCAGAACACTGAAGCTTTCTTT. Its protein product is CASSSHGGQNTEAFF.

V is TRBV28 and J is TRBJ2-5; 12 nucleotides match TRBD2. The V gene's germline CDR1 is MDHEN and CDR2 SYDVKM. Germline trimming cut 3 bases from V and 5 bases from J; bases unmatched to any gene: 10. The CDR3 totals 17 residues. CDR3 coding DNA: TGTGCCAGCAGTTTGCTACTAGCGGGGGGCCCCGGGGAGACCCAGTACTTC. Translated: CASSLLLAGGPGETQYF. The whole variable domain, filled in from reference TRBV28 and TRBJ2-5, reads DVKVTQSSRYLVKRTGEKVFLECVQDMDHENMFWYRQDPGLGLRLIYFSYDVKMKEKGDIPEGYSVSREKKERFSLILESASTNQTSMYLCASSLLLAGGPGETQYFGPGTRLLVL.

V is TRBV6-1 and J is TRBJ1-5; no reliable D call. This CDR3 comprises 14 residues. Trimming left V 4 bases short and J 1 base short, with 8 bases between. The germline gives CDR1 MNHNS, CDR2 SASEGT. CDR3 coding DNA: TGTGCCAGCAGTGGTGGGTTGAGCAATCAGCCCCAGCATTTT. This translates into CASSGGLSNQPQHF.

The genes are TRBV15 and TRBJ2-7; TRBD2 agrees at 9 bases. Germline assignment: CDR1 LNHNV and CDR2 YYDKDF (reference sequence). The CDR3 spans 15 residues. V was pared by 0 bases and J by 7 bases, with 7 bases of the junction left unmatched. The CDR3 nucleotides are TGTGCCACCAGCAGAGATCGGCCCGCGGGGGGGGAGCAGTACTTC. Translated: CATSRDRPAGGEQYF.

This clone occurred a few times. The chain links TRBV4-1 to TRBJ2-1; perhaps TRBD1 as D (6 bases). The germline V gene has CDR1 MGHRA and CDR2 YSYEKL. This CDR3 has 15 amino acids. Trimming took off 6 bases at V and 0 bases at J, with 12 bases between the two ends. CDR3 amino acids: CASRADSRSYNEQFF. CDR3 DNA sequence: TGCGCCAGCAGAGCGGACAGCCGCTCCTACAATGAGCAGTTCTTC.

The rearrangement uses TRBV19 and TRBJ2-7; TRBD2 matches at 7 bases. Germline assignment: CDR1 LNHDA and CDR2 SQIVND (reference sequence). The CDR3 length is 14 residues. V was clipped by 1 base and J by 5 bases; unmatched bases: 5. DNA of the CDR3: TGTGCCAGTAGTATAGTCTGGGAGGGCCACGAGCAGTACTTC. As protein: CASSIVWEGHEQYF. The variable domain in full, completed from reference TRBV19 and TRBJ2-7, reads DGGITQSPKYLFRKEGQNVTLSCEQNLNHDAMYWYRQDPGQGLRLIYYSQIVNDFQKGDIAEGYSVSREKKESFPLTVTSAQKNPTAFYLCASSIVWEGHEQYFGPGTRLTVT.

The chain is built from TRBV18 and TRBJ2-3; D is unclear. Per germline, CDR1 KGHSH and CDR2 LQKENI. This CDR3 contains 14 residues. The V gene lost 1 base and the J gene lost 4 bases, with 9 bases spanning the gap. CDR3 loop: CASSPLRAADTQYF. DNA for the CDR3: TGTGCCAGCTCACCACTGAGAGCCGCAGATACGCAGTATTTT.

This clone has a handful of counts. One end of the junction varies from germline; a read error may be responsible. V is TRBV4-2 and J is TRBJ1-5, with D tentatively TRBD1 (6 bases). The CDR3 is 14 residues long. Per the germline V gene, CDR1 is LGHNA and CDR2 is YNFKEQ. CDR3 residues: CASSQDRGRGTLIF. CDR3 bases: TGTGCCAGCAGCCAAGATCGGGGGAGGGGGACCCTAATATTT.

This clone has a single count. The chain combines TRBV5-5 with TRBJ1-1; D uncertain. Per germline, CDR1 SGHKS and CDR2 YYEKEE (reference sequence). V dropped 2 bases and J dropped 0 bases, with 5 bases sitting between them. The CDR3 totals 13 residues. CDR3 DNA sequence: TGTGCCAGCAGCTTCGCCGTGAACACTGAAGCTTTCTTT. It encodes CASSFAVNTEAFF.